The 8 T cell receptor beta chains below all came from one sample that was sequenced in a study of early T cells in non-severe SARS-CoV-2 infection. TCRdb processed the 5' RACE reads anew with MiXCR; each CDR3 protein has one entry. This table holds tens of thousands of distinct CDR3 sequences, 4.9% found once. The sequencing sample was made of whole blood. Source of these receptors: an adult who was a healthcare worker with PCR-confirmed SARS-CoV-2 infection or an uninfected control (not recorded which).

This clonotype was found many times. The chain couples TRBV6-6 to TRBJ2-5, with D maybe TRBD1 (6 bases). Trimming took off 8 bases at V and 0 bases at J, with 10 bases between the two ends. Germline loops: CDR1 MNHNY, CDR2 SVGAGI (reference sequence). CDR3 size: 13 residues. The CDR3 sequence: CASWTEYQETQYF. Here the CDR3 DNA reads TGTGCCAGCTGGACAGAGTACCAAGAGACCCAGTACTTC.

The chain combines TRBV3-1 with TRBJ1-6; D may be TRBD1 (5 bases). The CDR3 spans 15 residues. The V gene lost 3 bases and the J gene lost 1 base, with 7 bases spanning the gap. Germline V gives CDR1 LGHDT, CDR2 YNNKEL (reference sequence). The CDR3 DNA is TGTGCCAGCAGCCACGGGGCATCCTATAATTCACCCCTCCACTTT. This codes for CASSHGASYNSPLHF.

This clonotype turned up a few times. J is TRBJ1-4 and V is TRBV20-1, with D possibly being TRBD1 (5 bases). Trimming pared 0 bases from V and 8 bases from J, leaving 13 bases between. The germline V gene has CDR1 DFQATT and CDR2 SNEGSKA (reference sequence). CDR3 length: 14 amino acids. CDR3 in amino acids: CSARDGGVGEKLFF. The CDR3, as DNA: TGCAGTGCTAGAGATGGAGGGGTAGGAGAAAAACTGTTTTTT.

This clonotype came up many times. This sequence joins TRBV6-6 and TRBJ1-2; D gene unclear. The V gene lost 5 bases and the J gene lost 7 bases, with 8 bases spanning the gap. CDR3 length equals 11 residues. Germline-derived CDR1 and CDR2 are MNHNY and SVGAGI (reference sequence). CDR3 sequence (DNA): TGTGCCAGCAGTCCCCCCCCTGGCTACACCTTC. Translated: CASSPPPGYTF.

This clonotype was recorded many times. This chain links TRBV20-1 with TRBJ2-1; 7 nucleotides match TRBD1. The CDR3 contains 14 residues. J was trimmed by 4 bases and V by 3 bases; bases with no gene match: 6. Germline loops: CDR1 DFQATT, CDR2 SNEGSKA (reference sequence). The CDR3 DNA follows: TGCAGTGCTAGTAGGGACAGTATTTACAATGAGCAGTTCTTC. Translated, it gives CSASRDSIYNEQFF.

This clonotype was seen at least ten times. The chain carries TRBV12-3 or TRBV12-4 and TRBJ2-6; no clear D. There are 14 residues in the CDR3. V lost 9 bases, J lost 1 base, and 10 bases lay in between. The chain's CDR3 is CASSTSSGANVLTF. In DNA form, the CDR3 reads TGTGCCAGTAGCACCTCATCTGGGGCCAACGTCCTGACTTTC.

This clonotype was seen ten or more times. The chain carries TRBV19 and TRBJ1-2; D may be TRBD1 (6 bases). V was clipped by 10 bases and J by 7 bases, with 22 bases between them. Per the germline V gene, CDR1 is LNHDA and CDR2 is SQIVND (reference sequence). There are 14 residues in the CDR3. This chain's CDR3 is CATVQGPEEGGYTF. The CDR3 DNA reads as TGTGCCACCGTACAGGGCCCCGAGGAAGGTGGCTACACCTTC.

This clonotype was observed at least ten times. V gene TRBV6-1 combines with J gene TRBJ1-5; D gene ambiguous. This CDR3 is built from 13 residues. V gave up 8 bases and J gave up 4 bases, with 12 bases separating them. Germline lookup yields CDR1 MNHNS and CDR2 SASEGT. CDR3 amino acids: CASGEQVNQPQHF. CDR3 nucleotides: TGTGCCAGCGGCGAACAAGTAAATCAGCCCCAGCATTTT.